The 28 T cell receptor beta chains given below trace back to one sample, sequenced in a study of T cell repertoires in cytomegalovirus infection. TCRdb re-called the reads with MiXCR, one entry per CDR3 protein. This table holds roughly 990,000 distinct CDR3 sequences, roughly 31% found once. No antigen has been assigned to these receptors. Sample: cultured CD8+ T cells from PBMCs, taken from culture after CMV antigen stimulation. The source of these receptors is a human donor in good health (CMV status not recorded). Some clones in this sample may be carry-over from other donors' samples.

The table lists this clonotype with a few counts. The chain employs TRBV19 and TRBJ2-2, with 8 bases lining up with TRBD2. CDR3 length: 15 residues. Germline V gives CDR1 LNHDA, CDR2 SQIVND (reference sequence). V trimming: 6 bases; J trimming: 5 bases; junction bases outside the gene matches: 8. CDR3 nucleotide sequence: TGTGCCAGTAGCTCAAGAGCGGGGGTTACCGGGGAGCTGTTTTTT. The encoded protein is CASSSRAGVTGELFF. Combining the CDR3 with reference TRBV19 and TRBJ2-2 gives the whole variable domain DGGITQSPKYLFRKEGQNVTLSCEQNLNHDAMYWYRQDPGQGLRLIYYSQIVNDFQKGDIAEGYSVSREKKESFPLTVTSAQKNPTAFYLCASSSRAGVTGELFFGEGSRLTVL.

The rearrangement uses TRBV7-9 and TRBJ2-7; the D gene is possibly TRBD1 (6 bases). V was clipped by 4 bases and J by 4 bases, with 23 bases between them. This CDR3 is 17 amino acids long. CDR1 and CDR2 from the germline V gene are SEHNR and FQNEAQ (reference sequence). CDR3 DNA sequence: TGTGCCAGCAGCTCTCTCTACAGGGATGGCGCCGCTTACGAGCAGTACGTC. Translated: CASSSLYRDGAAYEQYV.

This clonotype was seen at least ten times. The V gene is TRBV7-2, the J gene TRBJ1-5; 10 bases agree with TRBD1. CDR3 length: 16 residues. Per germline, CDR1 SGHTA and CDR2 FQGNSA. The V and J ends lost 1 base and 6 bases, in that order; junction bases with no gene match: 6. CDR3 protein: CASSLVRQGAFQPQHF. CDR3 coding DNA: TGTGCCAGCAGCTTAGTAAGACAGGGGGCTTTTCAGCCCCAGCATTTT.

The chain has TRBV20-1 and TRBJ1-1; 7 nucleotides agree with TRBD1. The CDR3 runs to 13 residues. CDR1 and CDR2 (germline): DFQATT, SNEGSKA (reference sequence). Trimming took 6 bases from V and 0 from J; bases not matched to a gene: 4. For the CDR3, the DNA is TGCAGTGCCCGCAGGGGGTTGAACACTGAAGCTTTCTTT. The encoded protein is CSARRGLNTEAFF.

In its sample, this clonotype was seen a few times. The V and J genes are TRBV18 and TRBJ1-1; tentatively, D is TRBD1 (5 bases). The V gene lost 3 bases and the J gene lost 1 base, with 21 bases spanning the gap. Germline V gene data show CDR1 as KGHSH and CDR2 as LQKENI. CDR3 length: 18 amino acids. The CDR3 reads CASSPFRLMDIENTEAFF. The CDR3 DNA sequence: TGTGCCAGCTCACCTTTCCGGCTAATGGACATAGAGAACACTGAAGCTTTCTTT.

This chain links TRBV6-1 with TRBJ2-7; no reliable D call. CDR3 length equals 13 residues. The germline V and J ends were trimmed by 6 bases and 0 bases, with 9 bases remaining between them. Germline CDR1 MNHNS, CDR2 SASEGT. As DNA, the CDR3 is TGTGCCAGCAGGAGCCGGAGCTCCTACGAGCAGTACGTC. As protein: CASRSRSSYEQYV.

The chain combines TRBV4-2 with TRBJ2-1, with D possibly being TRBD1 or TRBD2 (6 bases each). Germline assignment: CDR1 LGHNA and CDR2 YNFKEQ. Trimming cost V 2 bases and J 0 bases, with 11 bases left between them. There are 16 residues in the CDR3. The CDR3, as DNA: TGTGCCAGCAGCCAAAAAGGGGGGAGCTCCTACAATGAGCAGTTCTTC. Translation: CASSQKGGSSYNEQFF.

This clonotype was recorded at least ten times. CDR3 residues: CASSRGQGKDYGYTF. The CDR3 DNA follows: TGTGCCAGCAGCCGTGGACAGGGGAAGGACTATGGCTACACCTTC. The chain is built from TRBV7-2 and TRBJ1-2, with 9 positions matching TRBD1. CDR3 length: 15 residues. CDR1 is SGHTA, CDR2 FQGNSA, per germline. Trimming cost V 5 bases and J 3 bases; bases outside gene matches: 7.

This clonotype was seen a handful of times. The V and J genes are TRBV15 and TRBJ2-3; 7 bases align to TRBD1. Per the germline V gene, CDR1 is LNHNV and CDR2 is YYDKDF (reference sequence). The CDR3 sequence is 17 residues long. The trim removed 4 bases at V and 3 bases at J, leaving 13 bases unmatched. Here the CDR3 DNA reads TGTGCCACCAGCACTAGGACAGGAGTAGTGAGTACAGATACGCAGTATTTT. This sequence encodes CATSTRTGVVSTDTQYF. The entire variable domain, with the rest obtained from reference TRBV15 and TRBJ2-3, is as follows: DAMVIQNPRYQVTQFGKPVTLSCSQTLNHNVMYWYQQKSSQAPKLLFHYYDKDFNNEADTPDNFQSRRPNTSFCFLDIRSPGLGDTAMYLCATSTRTGVVSTDTQYFGPGTRLTVL.

In this sample, this clonotype turned up once. V gene TRBV6-5 combines with J gene TRBJ2-1, with 8 bases identical to TRBD1. From germline, CDR1 is MNHEY and CDR2 SVGAGI. The V segment lost 2 bases and the J segment 5 bases; nucleotides outside the gene matches: 8. CDR3 length: 16 amino acids. The CDR3 sequence is CASSYDGQGSNNEQFF. CDR3 nucleotides: TGTGCCAGCAGTTACGATGGACAGGGTTCAAACAATGAGCAGTTCTTC.

This clonotype was observed a handful of times. The chain is built from TRBV7-6 and TRBJ2-5, with no clear D. Germline lookup yields CDR1 SGHVS and CDR2 FNYEAQ. This CDR3 has 12 residues. Trimming stripped 2 bases from V and 3 bases from J, with 4 bases between. CDR3 DNA: TGTGCCAGCAGCTTAATAAAAGAGACCCAGTACTTC. This translates into CASSLIKETQYF.

The table lists this clonotype with many counts. The rearrangement joins TRBV7-3 to TRBJ1-2, with TRBD1 identical over 7 bases. CDR1 and CDR2 (germline): SGHTA, FQGTGA. This CDR3 spans 13 amino acids. V was clipped by 4 bases and J by 2 bases; unmatched bases: 1. This CDR3 is CASSSQGNYGYTF. The DNA of the CDR3 is TGTGCCAGCAGCTCACAGGGGAACTATGGCTACACCTTC.

This chain joins TRBV7-9 and TRBJ2-5; tentatively, D is TRBD2 (6 bases). The CDR3 runs 13 residues. V shed 4 bases and J shed 5 bases, with 11 bases lying between them. Germline CDR1 and CDR2: SEHNR and FQNEAQ (reference sequence). The CDR3 region is CASSSRRGETQYF. The CDR3 DNA reads TGTGCCAGCAGCTCTCGGAGGGGCGAGACCCAGTACTTC.

The sample holds a few counts of this clonotype. The rearrangement joins TRBV7-8 to TRBJ1-2; D might be TRBD1 (5 bases). Germline-derived CDR1 and CDR2 are SGHVS and FQNEAQ. This CDR3 comprises 15 residues. Trimming took 5 bases from V and 4 from J, leaving 17 bases between them. Here the CDR3 DNA reads TGTGCCAGCAGCCCCAACGGGCCGGGGGTCTATGGCTACACCTTC. Residues: CASSPNGPGVYGYTF.

This clonotype was picked up a small number of times. The V call is TRBV10-3, the J call TRBJ1-3; D is unresolved. Trimming left V 2 bases short and J 0 bases short, with 11 bases between. Looked up from germline, CDR1 is ENHRY and CDR2 is SYGVKD. The CDR3 sequence is 16 residues long. The CDR3 DNA reads TGTGCCATCAGTGAGGCCTCGATATACTCTGGAAACACCATATATTTT. Its translation is CAISEASIYSGNTIYF.

This clonotype was detected only a few times. CDR3 region: CASSFYHRGTYNEQFF. CDR3 nucleotides: TGTGCCAGTAGTTTTTACCACAGGGGAACCTACAATGAGCAGTTCTTC. This chain connects TRBV19 to TRBJ2-1; 7 nucleotides line up with TRBD1. The germline V gene encodes CDR1 LNHDA and CDR2 SQIVND (reference sequence). With V trimmed by 5 bases and J by 2 bases, 9 bases remained unmatched. This CDR3 comprises 16 residues.

This clonotype was found a few times. This chain joins TRBV6-6 and TRBJ2-1; 8 bases agree with TRBD1. The CDR3 runs 13 residues. The J segment lost 9 bases and the V segment lost 5 bases, leaving 6 bases of the junction unmatched. CDR1 MNHNY and CDR2 SVGAGI come from the germline V gene (reference sequence). CDR3 DNA: TGTGCCAGCAGTCGCGGACAGGGATTTGAGCAGTTCTTC. This encodes CASSRGQGFEQFF.

The table lists this clonotype with a few counts. This chain joins TRBV12-3 or TRBV12-4 and TRBJ1-2; no clear D gene. Trimming cost V 0 bases and J 4 bases, with 9 bases left between them. CDR3 size: 14 residues. The CDR3 nucleotides are TGTGCCAGCAGTTTAGCTGGAAGCTTCTATGGCTACACCTTC. Translated: CASSLAGSFYGYTF.

This clonotype showed up just a few times. This chain uses TRBV5-6 with TRBJ2-1; 7 bases agree with TRBD1. Germline V lookup: CDR1 SGHDT, CDR2 YYEEEE. Losses at the gene ends were 2 bases for V and 6 bases for J; bases not matched to a gene: 5. This CDR3 has 14 amino acids. CDR3 protein: CASSLLRTGNEQFF. The CDR3, as DNA: TGTGCCAGCAGCTTACTCCGGACAGGCAATGAGCAGTTCTTC.

The rearrangement joins TRBV15 to TRBJ2-7; D possibly uses TRBD1 or TRBD2 (5 bases each). CDR3 size: 16 residues. Germline V CDR1 and CDR2: LNHNV, YYDKDF (reference sequence). The V end lost 0 bases, the J end lost 3 bases, and 15 bases lay between the germline ends. The CDR3 loop is CATSREPGTVIYEQYV. CDR3 DNA sequence: TGTGCCACCAGCAGAGAACCCGGGACCGTCATCTACGAGCAGTACGTC.

The chain couples TRBV12-5 to TRBJ1-1; D ambiguous. V was pared by 5 bases and J by 2 bases, with 12 bases between. The CDR3 runs to 14 residues. Per germline, CDR1 LGHNT and CDR2 FRNRAP. The CDR3 sequence is CASGIPTINTEAFF. The CDR3 region has the DNA TGTGCTAGTGGTATACCGACGATAAACACTGAAGCTTTCTTT.

This clonotype appeared many times. This chain uses TRBV10-3 with TRBJ2-1; TRBD1 is a possible D gene (5 bases). Per germline, CDR1 ENHRY and CDR2 SYGVKD. The CDR3 totals 17 residues. V was pared by 3 bases and J by 3 bases, with 18 bases between. CDR3 DNA: TGTGCCATCAGTGACAGGGAAGTCGATCTAAACTACAATGAGCAGTTCTTC. It codes for CAISDREVDLNYNEQFF.

This sequence joins TRBV10-1 and TRBJ2-5; D ambiguous. Germline CDR1 reads WNHNN; CDR2 reads SYGVQD (reference sequence). V was cut by 3 bases and J by 0 bases, with 8 bases left in between. This CDR3 has 14 residues. The CDR3 nucleotides read TGCGCCAGCAGTGAATATACAGACCAAGAGACCCAGTACTTC. It is translated as CASSEYTDQETQYF.

This clonotype was detected a few times. This rearrangement joins TRBV7-9 to TRBJ1-1; the D gene is possibly TRBD1 (5 bases). V dropped 7 bases and J dropped 1 base, with 10 bases sitting between them. Germline V gives CDR1 SEHNR, CDR2 FQNEAQ (reference sequence). CDR3 length: 13 residues. The CDR3 loop is CASNSGQNTEAFF. The CDR3 bases are TGTGCCAGCAACTCAGGGCAGAACACTGAAGCTTTCTTT.

This clonotype was found many times. The gene calls are TRBV7-6 and TRBJ2-3; D gene unclear. The CDR3 sequence is 15 residues long. CDR1 and CDR2 (germline): SGHVS, FNYEAQ. With 4 bases removed from V and 1 base from J, the gap between germline ends came to 12 bases. DNA of the CDR3: TGTGCCAGCAGCTCCTCAGGATACCGCACAGATACGCAGTATTTT. It codes for CASSSSGYRTDTQYF. Full variable domain (missing parts from reference TRBV7-6 and TRBJ2-3): GAGVSQSPRYKVTKRGQDVALRCDPISGHVSLYWYRQALGQGPEFLTYFNYEAQQDKSGLPNDRFSAERPEGSISTLTIQRTEQRDSAMYRCASSSSGYRTDTQYFGPGTRLTVL.

Of note for this clonotype: A much larger clone is a single base away; this may be a read error. The V gene is TRBV7-9, the J gene TRBJ2-1, with a tentative D call TRBD2 (6 bases). The germline CDR1 and CDR2 sequences are SEHNR and FQNEAQ (reference sequence). The CDR3 totals 14 residues. V was clipped by 10 bases and J by 10 bases, with 23 bases between them. In DNA form, the CDR3 reads TGTGCCACCCAAAGCGGGCAACGTCGGGAGGAGCAGTTCTTC. Residues: CATQSGQRREEQFF.

This clonotype came up a few times. The V and J genes are TRBV27 and TRBJ1-1; D perhaps matches TRBD1 (5 bases). The CDR3 length is 16 residues. V dropped 5 bases and J dropped 0 bases, with 16 bases sitting between them. The V gene's germline CDR1 is MNHEY and CDR2 SMNVEV (reference sequence). The CDR3 spells CASSATPPGLNTEAFF. The DNA of the CDR3 is TGTGCCAGCAGTGCTACCCCTCCGGGACTGAACACTGAAGCTTTCTTT.

This rearrangement joins TRBV28 to TRBJ2-1; D gene ambiguous. The CDR3 is 15 residues long. Germline-derived CDR1 and CDR2 are MDHEN and SYDVKM. Trimming took off 4 bases at V and 3 bases at J, with 13 bases between the two ends. CDR3 in amino acids: CASSSEDGVYNEQFF. The CDR3 region has the DNA TGTGCCAGCAGTTCTGAGGACGGCGTCTACAATGAGCAGTTCTTC.